This T cell receptor (beta chain) was retrieved from a study of blood T cell repertoires in COVID-19. About the research overall: From T cells, B-cell-depleted T cells, or PBMCs came the material, which was cDNA or gDNA.

Sequencing used immunoSEQ multiplex PCR; TCRdb keeps in-frame clones, though not all of them. In the table there are 120,000 or so clones, 75% to 90% of which are singletons. Germline-derived CDR1 and CDR2 are SNHLY and FYNNEI. The ends lost 4 bases at V and 14 bases at J; junction bases unmatched: 5. The CDR3 is made up of 12 amino acids. The material sequenced was peripheral blood. The chain links TRBV2 to TRBJ1-4; 9 bases are shared with TRBD1. The source of this sequence is a man aged 65 to 79 with active or convalescent COVID-19. DNA of the CDR3: TGTGCCAGCAGTGTGGAGACAGGGGGGCTGTTTTTT. This encodes CASSVETGGLFF. Full variable domain (remainder filled in from reference TRBV2 and TRBJ1-4): EPEVTQTPSHQVTQMGQEVILRCVPISNHLYFYWYRQILGQKVEFLVSFYNNEISEKSEIFDDQFSVERPDGSNFTLKIRSTKLEDSAMYFCASSVETGGLFFGSGTQLSVL.